This TCR beta chain was found in a study of blood T cell repertoires in COVID-19. Study information: COVID-19 samples, acute and convalescent, were from the United States, Italy and Spain. T cells, B-cell-depleted T cells, or PBMCs provided the cDNA or gDNA that served as material.

Germline assignment: CDR1 MNHEY and CDR2 SMNVEV (reference sequence). With 4 bases removed from V and 3 bases from J, the gap between germline ends came to 10 bases. This CDR3 is 13 amino acids long. Per the original methods: Reference gene primer amplification gave estimated nucleated cell counts. The method was immunoSEQ multiplex PCR; TCRdb's version includes in-frame clones alone and lacks a portion of them. From that table come the V and J calls and clone size; the DNA was used to work out D and trimming. The repertoire has approximately 150,000 clones, approximately 75% of them found once; the top ten carry approximately 10%.

The chain is built from TRBV27 and TRBJ2-7; D remains ambiguous. The material sequenced was peripheral blood. The TCR originated in a human donor in a cohort sampled during active COVID-19. The CDR3 DNA sequence: TGTGCCAGCAGTTCAACCCTCAGCTACGAGCAGTACTTC. It translates to CASSSTLSYEQYF.